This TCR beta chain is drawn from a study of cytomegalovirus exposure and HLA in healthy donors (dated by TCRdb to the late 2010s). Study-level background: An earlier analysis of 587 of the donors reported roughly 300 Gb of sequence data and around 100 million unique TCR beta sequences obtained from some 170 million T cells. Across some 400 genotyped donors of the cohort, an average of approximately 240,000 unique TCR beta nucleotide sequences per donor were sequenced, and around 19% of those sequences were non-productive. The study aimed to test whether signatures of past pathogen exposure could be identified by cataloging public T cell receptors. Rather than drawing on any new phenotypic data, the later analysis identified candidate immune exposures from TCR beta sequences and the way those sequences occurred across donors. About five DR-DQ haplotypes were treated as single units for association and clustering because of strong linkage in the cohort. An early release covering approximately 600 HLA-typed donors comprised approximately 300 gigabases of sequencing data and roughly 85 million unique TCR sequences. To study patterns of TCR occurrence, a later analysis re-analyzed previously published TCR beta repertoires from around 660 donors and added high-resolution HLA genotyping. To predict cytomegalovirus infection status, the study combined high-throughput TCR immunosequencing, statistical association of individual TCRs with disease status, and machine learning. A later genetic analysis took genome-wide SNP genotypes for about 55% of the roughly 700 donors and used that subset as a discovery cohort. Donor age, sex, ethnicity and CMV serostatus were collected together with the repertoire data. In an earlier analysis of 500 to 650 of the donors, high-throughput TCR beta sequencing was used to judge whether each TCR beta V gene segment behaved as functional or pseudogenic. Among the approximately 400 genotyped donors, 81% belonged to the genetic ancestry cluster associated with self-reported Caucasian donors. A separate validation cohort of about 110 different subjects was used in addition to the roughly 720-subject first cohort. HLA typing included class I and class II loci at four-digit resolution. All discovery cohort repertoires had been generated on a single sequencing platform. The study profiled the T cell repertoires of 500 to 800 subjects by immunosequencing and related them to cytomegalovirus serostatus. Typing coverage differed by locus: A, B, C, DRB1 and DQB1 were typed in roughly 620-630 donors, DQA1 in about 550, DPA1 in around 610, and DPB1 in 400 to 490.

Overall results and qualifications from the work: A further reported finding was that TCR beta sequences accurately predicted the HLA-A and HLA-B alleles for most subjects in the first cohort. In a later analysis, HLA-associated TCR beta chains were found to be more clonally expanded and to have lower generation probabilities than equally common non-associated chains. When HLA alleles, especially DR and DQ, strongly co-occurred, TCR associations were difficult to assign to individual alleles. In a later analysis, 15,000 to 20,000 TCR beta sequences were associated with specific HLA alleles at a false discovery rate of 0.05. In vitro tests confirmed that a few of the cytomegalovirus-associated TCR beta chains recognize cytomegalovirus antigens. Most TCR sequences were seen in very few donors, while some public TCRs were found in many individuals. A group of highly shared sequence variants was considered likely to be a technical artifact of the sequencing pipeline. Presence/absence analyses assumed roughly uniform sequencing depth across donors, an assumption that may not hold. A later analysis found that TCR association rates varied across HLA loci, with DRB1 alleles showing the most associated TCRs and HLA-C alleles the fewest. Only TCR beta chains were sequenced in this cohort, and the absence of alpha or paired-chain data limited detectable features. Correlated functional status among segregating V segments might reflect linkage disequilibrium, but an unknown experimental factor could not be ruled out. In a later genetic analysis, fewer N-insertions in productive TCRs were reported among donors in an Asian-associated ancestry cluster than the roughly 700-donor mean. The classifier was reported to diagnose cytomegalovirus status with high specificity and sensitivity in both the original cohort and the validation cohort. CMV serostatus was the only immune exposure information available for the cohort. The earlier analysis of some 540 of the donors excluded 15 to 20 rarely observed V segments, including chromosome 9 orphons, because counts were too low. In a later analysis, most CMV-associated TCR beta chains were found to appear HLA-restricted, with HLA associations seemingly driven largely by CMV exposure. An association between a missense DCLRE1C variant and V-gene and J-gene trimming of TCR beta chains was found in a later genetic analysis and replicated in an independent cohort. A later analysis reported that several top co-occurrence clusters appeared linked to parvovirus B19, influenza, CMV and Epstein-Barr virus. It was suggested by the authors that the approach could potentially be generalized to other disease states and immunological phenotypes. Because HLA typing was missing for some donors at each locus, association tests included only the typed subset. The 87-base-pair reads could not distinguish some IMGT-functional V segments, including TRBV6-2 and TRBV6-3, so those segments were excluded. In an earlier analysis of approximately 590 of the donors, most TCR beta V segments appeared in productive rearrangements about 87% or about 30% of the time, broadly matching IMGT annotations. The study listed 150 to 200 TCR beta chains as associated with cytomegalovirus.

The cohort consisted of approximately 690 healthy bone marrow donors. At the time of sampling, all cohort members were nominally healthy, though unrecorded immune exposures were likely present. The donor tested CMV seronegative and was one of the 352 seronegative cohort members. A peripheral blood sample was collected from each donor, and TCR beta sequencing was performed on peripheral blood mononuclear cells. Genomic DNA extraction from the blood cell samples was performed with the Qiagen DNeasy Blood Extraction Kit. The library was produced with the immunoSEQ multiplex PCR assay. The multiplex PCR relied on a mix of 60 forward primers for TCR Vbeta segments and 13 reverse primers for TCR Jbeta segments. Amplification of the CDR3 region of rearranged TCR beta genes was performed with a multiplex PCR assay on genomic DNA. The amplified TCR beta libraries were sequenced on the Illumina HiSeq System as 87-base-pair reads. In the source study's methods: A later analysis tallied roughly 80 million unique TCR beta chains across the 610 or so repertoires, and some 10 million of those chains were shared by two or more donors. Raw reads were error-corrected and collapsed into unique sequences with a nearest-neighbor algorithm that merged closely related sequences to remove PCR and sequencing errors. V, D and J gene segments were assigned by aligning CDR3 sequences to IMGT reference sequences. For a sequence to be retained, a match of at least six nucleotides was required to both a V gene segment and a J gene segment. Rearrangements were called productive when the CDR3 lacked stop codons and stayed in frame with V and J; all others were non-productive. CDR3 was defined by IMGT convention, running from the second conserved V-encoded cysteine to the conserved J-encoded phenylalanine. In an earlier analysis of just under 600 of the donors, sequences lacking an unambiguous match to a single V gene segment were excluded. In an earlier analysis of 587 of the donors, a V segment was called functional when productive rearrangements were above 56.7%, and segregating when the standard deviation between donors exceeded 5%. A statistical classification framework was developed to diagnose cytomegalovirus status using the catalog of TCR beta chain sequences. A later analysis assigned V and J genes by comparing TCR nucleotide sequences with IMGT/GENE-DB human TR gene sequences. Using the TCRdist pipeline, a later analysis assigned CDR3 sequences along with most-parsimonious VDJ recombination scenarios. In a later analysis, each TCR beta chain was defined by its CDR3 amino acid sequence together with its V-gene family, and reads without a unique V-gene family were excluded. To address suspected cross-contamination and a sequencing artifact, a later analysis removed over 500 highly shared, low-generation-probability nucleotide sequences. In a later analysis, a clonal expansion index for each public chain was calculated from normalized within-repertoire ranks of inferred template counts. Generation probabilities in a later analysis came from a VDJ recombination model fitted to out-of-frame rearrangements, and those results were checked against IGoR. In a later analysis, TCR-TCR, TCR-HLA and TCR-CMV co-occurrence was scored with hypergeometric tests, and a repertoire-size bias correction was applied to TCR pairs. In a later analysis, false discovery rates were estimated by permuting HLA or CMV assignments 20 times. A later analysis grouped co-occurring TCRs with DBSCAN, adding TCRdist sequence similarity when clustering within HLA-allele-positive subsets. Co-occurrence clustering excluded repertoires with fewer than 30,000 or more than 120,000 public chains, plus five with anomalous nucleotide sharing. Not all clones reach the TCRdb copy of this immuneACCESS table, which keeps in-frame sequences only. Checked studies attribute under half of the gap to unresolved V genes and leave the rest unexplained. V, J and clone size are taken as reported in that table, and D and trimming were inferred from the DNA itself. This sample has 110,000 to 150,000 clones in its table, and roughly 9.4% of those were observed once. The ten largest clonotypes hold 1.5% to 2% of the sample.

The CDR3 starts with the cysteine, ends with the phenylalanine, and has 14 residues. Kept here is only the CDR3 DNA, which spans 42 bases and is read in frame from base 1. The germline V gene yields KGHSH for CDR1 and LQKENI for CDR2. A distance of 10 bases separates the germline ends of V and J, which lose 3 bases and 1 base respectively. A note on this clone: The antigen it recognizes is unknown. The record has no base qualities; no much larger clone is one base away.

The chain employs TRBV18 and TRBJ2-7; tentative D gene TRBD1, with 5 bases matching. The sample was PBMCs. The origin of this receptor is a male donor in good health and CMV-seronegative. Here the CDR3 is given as CASSPGQGSYEQYF. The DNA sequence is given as TGTGCCAGCTCACCTGGCCAGGGATCCTACGAGCAGTACTTC.